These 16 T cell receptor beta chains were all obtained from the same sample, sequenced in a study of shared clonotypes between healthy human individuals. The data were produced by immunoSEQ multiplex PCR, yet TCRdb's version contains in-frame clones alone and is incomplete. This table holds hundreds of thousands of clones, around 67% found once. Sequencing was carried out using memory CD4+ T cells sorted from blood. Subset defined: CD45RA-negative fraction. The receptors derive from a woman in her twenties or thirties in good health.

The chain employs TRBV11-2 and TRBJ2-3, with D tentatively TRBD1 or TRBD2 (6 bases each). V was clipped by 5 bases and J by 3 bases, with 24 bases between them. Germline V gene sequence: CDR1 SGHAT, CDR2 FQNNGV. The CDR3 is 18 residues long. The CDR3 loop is CASSTFRGGLILTDTQYF. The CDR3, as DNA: TGTGCCAGCAGCACGTTCAGAGGGGGACTGATTTTGACAGATACGCAGTATTTT. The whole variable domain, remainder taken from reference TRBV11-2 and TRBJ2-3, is EAGVAQSPRYKIIEKRQSVAFWCNPISGHATLYWYQQILGQGPKLLIQFQNNGVVDDSQLPKDRFSAERLKGVDSTLKIQPAKLEDSAVYLCASSTFRGGLILTDTQYFGPGTRLTVL.

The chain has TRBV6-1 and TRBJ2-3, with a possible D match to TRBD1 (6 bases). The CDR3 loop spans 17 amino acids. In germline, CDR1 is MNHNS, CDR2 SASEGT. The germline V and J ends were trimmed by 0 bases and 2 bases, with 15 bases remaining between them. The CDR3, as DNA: TGTGCCAGCAGTGAAGCCCGAGGGGGTGCATCCACAGATACGCAGTATTTT. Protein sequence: CASSEARGGASTDTQYF.

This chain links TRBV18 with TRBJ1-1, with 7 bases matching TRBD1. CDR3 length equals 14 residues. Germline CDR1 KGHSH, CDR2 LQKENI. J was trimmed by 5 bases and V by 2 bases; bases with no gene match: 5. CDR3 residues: CASSPRQGGTEAFF. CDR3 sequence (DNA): TGTGCCAGCTCACCAAGGCAGGGGGGGACTGAAGCTTTCTTT.

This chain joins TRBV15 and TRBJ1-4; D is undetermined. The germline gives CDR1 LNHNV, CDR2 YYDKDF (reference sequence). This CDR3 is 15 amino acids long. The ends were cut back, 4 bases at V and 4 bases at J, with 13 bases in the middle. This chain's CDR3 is CATSKSGAHNEKLFF. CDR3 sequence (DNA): TGTGCCACCAGCAAAAGCGGAGCTCATAATGAAAAACTGTTTTTT.

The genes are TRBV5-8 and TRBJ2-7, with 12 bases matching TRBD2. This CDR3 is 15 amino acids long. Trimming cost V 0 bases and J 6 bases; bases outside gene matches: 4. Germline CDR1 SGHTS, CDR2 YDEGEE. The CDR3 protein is CASSLVLAGGIEQYF. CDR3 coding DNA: TGTGCCAGCAGCTTGGTTCTAGCGGGAGGGATCGAGCAGTACTTC.

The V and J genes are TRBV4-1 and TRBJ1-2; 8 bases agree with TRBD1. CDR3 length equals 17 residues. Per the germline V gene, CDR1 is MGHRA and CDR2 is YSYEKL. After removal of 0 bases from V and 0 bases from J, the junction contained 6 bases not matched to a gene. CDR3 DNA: TGCGCCAGCAGCCAAGATCTCTCAGGGGGCTCTAACTATGGCTACACCTTC. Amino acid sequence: CASSQDLSGGSNYGYTF.

The CDR3 is CASSLVGLGMSGSTDTQYF. In nucleotides, the CDR3 is TGTGCCAGCAGTTTAGTGGGCCTCGGGATGAGCGGGAGCACAGATACGCAGTATTTT. The chain carries TRBV27 and TRBJ2-3; tentative D call: TRBD2 (6 bases). CDR1 and CDR2 from the germline V gene are MNHEY and SMNVEV (reference sequence). CDR3 length equals 19 residues. V lost 2 bases and J 0 bases, leaving 21 bases between the germline ends.

CDR3 residues: CASSLQGTGELFF. The DNA of the CDR3 is TGTGCCAGCAGTTTGCAGGGTACCGGGGAGCTGTTTTTT. This chain links TRBV28 with TRBJ2-2, with D perhaps TRBD1 (5 bases). Germline CDR1 is MDHEN and CDR2 is SYDVKM. The germline V and J ends were trimmed by 3 bases and 5 bases, with 7 bases remaining between them. The CDR3 loop spans 13 amino acids. The variable domain in full, with the rest retrieved from reference TRBV28 and TRBJ2-2, is DVKVTQSSRYLVKRTGEKVFLECVQDMDHENMFWYRQDPGLGLRLIYFSYDVKMKEKGDIPEGYSVSREKKERFSLILESASTNQTSMYLCASSLQGTGELFFGEGSRLTVL.

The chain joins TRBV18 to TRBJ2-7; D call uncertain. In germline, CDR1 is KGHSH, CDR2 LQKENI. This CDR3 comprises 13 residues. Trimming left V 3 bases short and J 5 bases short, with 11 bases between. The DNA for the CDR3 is TGTGCCAGCTCACCTCGAGGACGGGACGAGCAGTACTTC. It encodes CASSPRGRDEQYF.

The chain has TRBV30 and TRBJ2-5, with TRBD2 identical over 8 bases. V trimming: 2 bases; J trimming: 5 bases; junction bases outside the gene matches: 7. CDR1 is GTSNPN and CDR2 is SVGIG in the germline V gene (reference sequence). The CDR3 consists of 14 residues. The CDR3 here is CAWSHGGELETQYF. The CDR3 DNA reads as TGTGCCTGGAGTCACGGGGGGGAGTTGGAGACCCAGTACTTC.

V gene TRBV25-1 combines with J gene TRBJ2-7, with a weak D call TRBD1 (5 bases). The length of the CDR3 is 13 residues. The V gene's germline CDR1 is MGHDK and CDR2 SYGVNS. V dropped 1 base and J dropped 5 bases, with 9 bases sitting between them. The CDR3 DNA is TGTGCCAGCAGTGAATGGCAGGGCCACGAGCAGTACTTC. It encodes CASSEWQGHEQYF.

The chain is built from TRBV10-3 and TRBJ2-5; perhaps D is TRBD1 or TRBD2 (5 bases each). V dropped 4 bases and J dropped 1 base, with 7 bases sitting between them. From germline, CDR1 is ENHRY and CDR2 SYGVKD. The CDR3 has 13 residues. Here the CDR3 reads CAISVGAQETQYF. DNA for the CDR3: TGTGCCATCAGTGTCGGGGCCCAAGAGACCCAGTACTTC.

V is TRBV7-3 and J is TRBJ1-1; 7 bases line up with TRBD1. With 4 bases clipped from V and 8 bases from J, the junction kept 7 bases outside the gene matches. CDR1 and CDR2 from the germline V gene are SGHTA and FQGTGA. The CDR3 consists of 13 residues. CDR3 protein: CASSSVSDREAFF. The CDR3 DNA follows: TGTGCCAGCAGCTCAGTTTCGGACAGGGAAGCTTTCTTT.

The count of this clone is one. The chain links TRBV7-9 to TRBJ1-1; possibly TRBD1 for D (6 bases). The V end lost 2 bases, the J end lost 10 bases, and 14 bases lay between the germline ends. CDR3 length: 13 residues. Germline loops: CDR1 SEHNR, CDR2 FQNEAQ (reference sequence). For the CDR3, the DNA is TGTGCCAGCAGCTTAAGGGGACAAAGGAGAGCTTTCTTT. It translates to CASSLRGQRRAFF.

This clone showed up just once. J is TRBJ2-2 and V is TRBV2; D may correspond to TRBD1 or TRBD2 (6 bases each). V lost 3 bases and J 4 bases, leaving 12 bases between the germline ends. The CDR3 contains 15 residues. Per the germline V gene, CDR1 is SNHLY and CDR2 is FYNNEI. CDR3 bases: TGTGCCAGCAGTGAGGTGGAGGGGGGCACCGGGGAGCTGTTTTTT. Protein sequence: CASSEVEGGTGELFF.

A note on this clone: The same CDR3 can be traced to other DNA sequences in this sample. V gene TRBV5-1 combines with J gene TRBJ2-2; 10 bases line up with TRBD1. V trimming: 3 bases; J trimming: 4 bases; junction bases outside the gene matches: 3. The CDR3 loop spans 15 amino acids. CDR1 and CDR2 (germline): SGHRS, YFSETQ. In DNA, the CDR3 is TGCGCCAGCAGCTCGGGACAGGGGTCCACCGGGGAGCTGTTTTTT. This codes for CASSSGQGSTGELFF. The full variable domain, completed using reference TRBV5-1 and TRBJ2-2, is KAGVTQTPRYLIKTRGQQVTLSCSPISGHRSVSWYQQTPGQGLQFLFEYFSETQRNKGNFPGRFSGRQFSNSRSEMNVSTLELGDSALYLCASSSGQGSTGELFFGEGSRLTVL.